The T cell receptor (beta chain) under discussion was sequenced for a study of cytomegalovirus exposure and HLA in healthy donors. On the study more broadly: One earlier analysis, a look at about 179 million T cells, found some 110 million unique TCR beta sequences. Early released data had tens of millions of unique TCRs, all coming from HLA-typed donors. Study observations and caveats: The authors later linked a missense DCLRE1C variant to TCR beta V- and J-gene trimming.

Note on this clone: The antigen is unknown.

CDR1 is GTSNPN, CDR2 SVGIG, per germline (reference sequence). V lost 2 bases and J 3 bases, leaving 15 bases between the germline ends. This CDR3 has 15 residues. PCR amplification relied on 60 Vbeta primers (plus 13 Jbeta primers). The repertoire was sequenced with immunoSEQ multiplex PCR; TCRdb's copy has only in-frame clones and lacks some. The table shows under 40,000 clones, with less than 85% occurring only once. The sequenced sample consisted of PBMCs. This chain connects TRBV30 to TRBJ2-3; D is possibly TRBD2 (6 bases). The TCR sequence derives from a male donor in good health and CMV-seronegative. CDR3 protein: CAWSRISGPTDTQYF. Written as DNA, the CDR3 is TGTGCCTGGAGTCGTATTAGCGGACCGACAGATACGCAGTATTTT. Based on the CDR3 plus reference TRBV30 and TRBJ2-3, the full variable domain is SQTIHQWPATLVQPVGSPLSLECTVEGTSNPNLYWYRQAAGRGLQLLFYSVGIGQISSEVPQNLSASRPQDRQFILSSKKLLLSDSGFYLCAWSRISGPTDTQYFGPGTRLTVL.